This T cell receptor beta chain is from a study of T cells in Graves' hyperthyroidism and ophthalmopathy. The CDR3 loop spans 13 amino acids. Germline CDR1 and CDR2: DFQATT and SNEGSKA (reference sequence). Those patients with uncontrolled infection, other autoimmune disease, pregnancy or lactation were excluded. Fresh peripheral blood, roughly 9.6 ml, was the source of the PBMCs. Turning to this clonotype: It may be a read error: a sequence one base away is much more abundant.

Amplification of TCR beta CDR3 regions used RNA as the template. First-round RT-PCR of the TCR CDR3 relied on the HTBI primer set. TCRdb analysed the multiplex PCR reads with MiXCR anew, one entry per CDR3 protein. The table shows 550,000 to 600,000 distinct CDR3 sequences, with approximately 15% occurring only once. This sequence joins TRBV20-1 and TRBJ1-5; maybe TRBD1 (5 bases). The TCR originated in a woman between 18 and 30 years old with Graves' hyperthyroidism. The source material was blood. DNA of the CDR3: TGCAGTGCTGACGACGCTTCGGGGCAGCCCCGGCATTTT. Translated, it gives CSADDASGQPRHF.